The 7 T cell receptor beta chains below were found in one sample sequenced in a study of T cells expressing NK-cell markers. TCRdb re-analyzed the 5' RACE reads; it lists each CDR3 protein once, without DNA. The repertoire table contains hundreds of thousands of distinct CDR3 sequences. Sequenced input: blood T cells: a sorted CD56 or NKG2C T cell subset, CD4+ or CD8+ T cells, or bulk PBMC T cells (not recorded which). The receptors shown here come from a woman aged 18 to 69 in good health.

This rearrangement joins TRBV4-3 to TRBJ1-4; the D call from TCRdb, TRBD1, cannot be confirmed without DNA. The CDR3 sequence is 15 residues long. The germline V gene has CDR1 LGHNA and CDR2 YSLEER. The CDR3 protein is CASSQERTLNEKLFF.

V is TRBV28 and J is TRBJ2-7; TCRdb names TRBD1, which stays unverified in the absence of DNA. The CDR3 is 15 amino acids. Germline V gives CDR1 MDHEN, CDR2 SYDVKM. CDR3 in amino acids: CASSYRQGGVDEQYF.

The chain combines TRBV25-1 with TRBJ1-1; TCRdb lists TRBD1, though no DNA is available to test this call. The CDR3 has 12 residues. The germline gives CDR1 MGHDK, CDR2 SYGVNS. CDR3 region: CASSKQGTEAFF. The variable domain in full, completed from reference TRBV25-1 and TRBJ1-1, reads EADIYQTPRYLVIGTGKKITLECSQTMGHDKMYWYQQDPGMELHLIHYSYGVNSTEKGDLSSESTVSRIRTEHFPLTLESARPSHTSQYLCASSKQGTEAFFGQGTRLTVV.

The CDR3 protein is CSATLGQGYQPQHF. The chain links TRBV29-1 to TRBJ1-5; without DNA, the TCRdb call of TRBD1 cannot be checked. From germline, CDR1 is SQVTM and CDR2 ANQGSEA. The CDR3 extends over 14 amino acids.

The V call is TRBV6-1, the J call TRBJ2-1; TCRdb lists TRBD2, though no DNA is available to test this call. CDR1 is MNHNS and CDR2 is SASEGT in the germline V gene. The CDR3 sequence is 14 residues long. The CDR3 sequence: CATRTSGSYNEQFF.

V usage is TRBV4-3 and J usage is TRBJ1-1; TCRdb's D call of TRBD1 is untestable without DNA. CDR1 is LGHNA, CDR2 YSLEER, per germline. The length of the CDR3 is 17 residues. This CDR3 reads CASRKRTGGAMNTEAFF.

The V and J genes are TRBV20-1 and TRBJ2-1; the TCRdb call, TRBD2, lacks DNA for checking. Germline values: CDR1 DFQATT, CDR2 SNEGSKA (reference sequence). The CDR3 contains 13 residues. CDR3 protein: CSVLAGVFNEQFF.